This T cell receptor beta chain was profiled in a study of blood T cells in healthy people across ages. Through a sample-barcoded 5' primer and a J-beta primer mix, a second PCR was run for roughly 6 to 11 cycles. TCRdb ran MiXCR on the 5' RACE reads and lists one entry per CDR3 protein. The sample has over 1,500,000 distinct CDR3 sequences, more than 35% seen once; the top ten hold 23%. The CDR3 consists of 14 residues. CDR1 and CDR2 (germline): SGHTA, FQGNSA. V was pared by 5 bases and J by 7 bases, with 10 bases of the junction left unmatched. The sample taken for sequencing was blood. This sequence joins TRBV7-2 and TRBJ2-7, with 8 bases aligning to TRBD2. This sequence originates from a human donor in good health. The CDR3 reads CASSPGRGANEQYF. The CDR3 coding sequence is TGTGCCAGCAGCCCCGGGCGGGGGGCCAATGAGCAGTACTTC.